This T cell receptor beta chain was obtained from a study of blood T cells in healthy people across ages. The authors ran a second PCR of about 7 to 12 cycles using a sample-barcoded 5' primer and a J-beta primer mix. MiXCR, applied by TCRdb to the 5' RACE reads, yields one record per CDR3 protein. The table has about 720,000 distinct CDR3 sequences, more than 20% seen once. This CDR3 comprises 15 residues. Germline V gene sequence: CDR1 LNHNV, CDR2 YYDKDF (reference sequence). V lost 5 bases and J lost 3; bases outside the gene matches: 4. These records were also assigned to another study, of T cells of mothers and their children. That publication notes: A few healthy Caucasian mothers served as donors, and their six children did as well. Extraction yielded RNA that went, in full, into cDNA synthesis at approximately 1.4 ug per 15 ul. Persisting microchimeric T cell clones went undetected.

The material sequenced was blood. The receptor was derived from a boy younger than 18 in good health. The chain employs TRBV15 and TRBJ2-4; 10 positions agree with TRBD1. CDR3 loop: CATSGTGVDKNIQYF. The CDR3 DNA reads TGTGCCACCAGCGGGACAGGGGTTGACAAAAACATTCAGTACTTC.